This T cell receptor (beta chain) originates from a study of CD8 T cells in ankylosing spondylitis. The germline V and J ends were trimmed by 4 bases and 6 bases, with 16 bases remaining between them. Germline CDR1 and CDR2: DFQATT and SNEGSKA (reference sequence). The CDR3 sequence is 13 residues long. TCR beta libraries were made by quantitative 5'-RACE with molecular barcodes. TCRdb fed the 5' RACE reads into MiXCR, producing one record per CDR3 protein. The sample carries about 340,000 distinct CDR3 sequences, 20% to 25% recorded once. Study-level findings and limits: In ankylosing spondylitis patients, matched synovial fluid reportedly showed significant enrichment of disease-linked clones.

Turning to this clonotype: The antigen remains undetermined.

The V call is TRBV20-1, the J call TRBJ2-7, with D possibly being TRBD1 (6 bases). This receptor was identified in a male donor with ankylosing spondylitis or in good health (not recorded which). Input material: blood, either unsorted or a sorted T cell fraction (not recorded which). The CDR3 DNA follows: TGCAGTGCTAATGAGGGGGTACCGCTCGAGCAGTACTTC. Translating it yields CSANEGVPLEQYF.